The sequence of this T cell receptor (beta chain) was determined in a study of blood T cells in healthy people across ages. This CDR3 is built from 15 residues. Germline CDR1 reads SGHRS; CDR2 reads YFSETQ. V shed 0 bases, J shed 2 bases, and the junction held 2 bases outside the gene matches. Overall study findings and caveats: Across samples, TCR beta diversity tracked strongly with naive T cell percentage.

Comments on this clonotype: No antigen is known for it.

With a J-beta primer mix and a sample-barcoded 5' primer, a second PCR ran about 7 to 11 cycles. Each TCR beta cDNA got a 12-nucleotide random molecular identifier. From the 5' RACE reads, TCRdb called clonotypes with MiXCR, one entry per CDR3 protein. The data hold about 800,000 distinct CDR3 sequences, with around half observed a single time. What was sequenced was blood. The chain uses TRBV5-1 and TRBJ2-3; 8 nucleotides match TRBD2. This sequence was found in a man at least 80 years old in good health. The CDR3 DNA follows: TGCGCCAGCAGCTTGGTTAGCGGGAACACAGATACGCAGTATTTT. It specifies CASSLVSGNTDTQYF.